The T cell receptor (beta chain) under discussion was sequenced for a study of shared clonotypes between healthy human individuals. Generated by immunoSEQ multiplex PCR, the TCRdb table keeps only in-frame clones and is missing some. The sample consists of about 2.3 million clones, under 95% of them appearing once. Germline V gene data show CDR1 as SNHLY and CDR2 as FYNNEI. The CDR3 runs 12 residues. Trimming left V 0 bases short and J 5 bases short, with 4 bases between. The sample comprised naive CD4+ T cells from PBMCs. Documented subset: CD45RA+ positively selected. The rearrangement joins TRBV2 to TRBJ2-5; D not certain. This clonotype originated in a man aged 18 to 35 in good health. Some clones in this sample may be carry-over from other donors' samples. CDR3: CASSEALETQYF. CDR3 DNA sequence: TGTGCCAGCAGTGAAGCCCTCGAGACCCAGTACTTC.